The 13 T cell receptor beta chains below come from one sample, sequenced in a study of blood T cell repertoires in COVID-19. Generated by immunoSEQ multiplex PCR, the TCRdb table keeps only in-frame clones and is missing some. Of 50,000 to 70,000 clones in the sample, about 70% are singletons; the top ten hold approximately 20%. The sequencing input was peripheral blood. The receptors were sampled from a man in his fifties with active or convalescent COVID-19.

The chain joins TRBV15 to TRBJ2-1, with TRBD2 matching 7 bases. After removal of 3 bases from V and 4 bases from J, the junction contained 9 bases not matched to a gene. This CDR3 has 16 residues. In germline, CDR1 is LNHNV, CDR2 YYDKDF (reference sequence). The CDR3 DNA reads as TGTGCCACCAGCAGCACGAGACTAGCAGCTTACAATGAGCAGTTCTTC. This translates into CATSSTRLAAYNEQFF.

The chain has TRBV5-5 and TRBJ1-5; 7 nucleotides align to TRBD1. The CDR3 spans 14 residues. CDR1 SGHKS and CDR2 YYEKEE come from the germline V gene (reference sequence). The trim removed 4 bases at V and 6 bases at J, leaving 7 bases unmatched. CDR3: CASSPGTAGQPQHF. CDR3 coding DNA: TGTGCCAGCAGCCCCGGGACAGCGGGTCAGCCCCAGCATTTT.

The chain carries TRBV5-4 and TRBJ2-7, with 8 nucleotides matching TRBD2. The CDR3 sequence is 16 residues long. The V and J ends lost 4 bases and 0 bases, in that order; junction bases with no gene match: 9. Germline assignment: CDR1 SGHNT and CDR2 YYREEE (reference sequence). The CDR3 DNA is TGTGCCAGCAGCCCAAGGGGCGGGGGGAGCTCCTACGAGCAGTACTTC. This gives the protein CASSPRGGGSSYEQYF. Looking up the rest from reference TRBV5-4 and TRBJ2-7 gives the full variable domain: ETGVTQSPTHLIKTRGQQVTLRCSSQSGHNTVSWYQQALGQGPQFIFQYYREEENGRGNFPPRFSGLQFPNYSSELNVNALELDDSALYLCASSPRGGGSSYEQYFGPGTRLTVT.

The table lists this clone with a few counts. The chain uses TRBV4-1 and TRBJ2-5; 9 nucleotides line up with TRBD1. The V gene end was trimmed by 1 base and the J gene end by 5 bases; junction bases not matched to a gene: 5. The CDR3 is made up of 15 amino acids. CDR1 is MGHRA, CDR2 YSYEKL, per germline. The CDR3 is CASSQGDRVKETQYF. The CDR3, as DNA: TGCGCCAGCAGCCAAGGGGACAGGGTGAAGGAGACCCAGTACTTC.

The chain carries TRBV2 and TRBJ2-7; D is unresolved. V lost 7 bases to trimming and J lost 2 bases, with 12 bases between them. The CDR3 spans 13 residues. Germline assignment: CDR1 SNHLY and CDR2 FYNNEI. CDR3 sequence: CASTRRPAYEQYF. CDR3 nucleotides: TGTGCCAGCACACGGCGGCCAGCCTACGAGCAGTACTTC.

V and J are TRBV18 and TRBJ2-1, with 11 bases lining up with TRBD1. The trim removed 5 bases at V and 10 bases at J, leaving 10 bases unmatched. Per the germline V gene, CDR1 is KGHSH and CDR2 is LQKENI. The length of the CDR3 is 15 residues. CDR3 in DNA: TGTGCCAGCTCAGCTCAAGGACAGGGGGCATTAGAGCAGTTCTTC. It specifies CASSAQGQGALEQFF.

The chain joins TRBV6-4 to TRBJ2-3, with 10 bases fitting TRBD2. Germline V gene sequence: CDR1 MRHNA, CDR2 SNTAGT. This CDR3 region has 16 residues. V gave up 3 bases and J gave up 3 bases; unmatched junction bases: 6. This CDR3 is CASSESASGGTDTQYF. The CDR3 coding sequence is TGTGCCAGCAGTGAGTCCGCTAGCGGGGGTACAGATACGCAGTATTTT.

This chain uses TRBV7-3 with TRBJ2-1; TRBD2 is a possible D gene (5 bases). CDR1 SGHTA and CDR2 FQGTGA come from the germline V gene. The CDR3 runs 14 residues. Trimming took 2 bases from V and 3 from J, leaving 8 bases between them. CDR3 DNA: TGTGCCAGCAGCTTAGTAGCGAACTACAATGAGCAGTTCTTC. As protein: CASSLVANYNEQFF.

This chain links TRBV19 with TRBJ1-2, with TRBD1 as a possible D gene (6 bases). Germline CDR1 and CDR2: LNHDA and SQIVND (reference sequence). V lost 5 bases and J 8 bases, leaving 24 bases between the germline ends. The CDR3 spans 16 residues. The CDR3 is CASSPDVQGGWNGYTF. In DNA, the CDR3 is TGTGCCAGTAGTCCCGATGTACAGGGCGGGTGGAACGGCTACACCTTC.

This clone was counted a few times. The V call is TRBV5-4, the J call TRBJ1-1, with D tentatively TRBD1 (5 bases). The V gene lost 0 bases and the J gene lost 5 bases, with 11 bases spanning the gap. This CDR3 contains 14 residues. Germline V gene data show CDR1 as SGHNT and CDR2 as YYREEE (reference sequence). The CDR3 coding sequence is TGTGCCAGCAGCTTGGGCAGGGAAATGACTGAAGCTTTCTTT. Translated, it gives CASSLGREMTEAFF.

This clone is labeled large. The chain combines TRBV6-5 with TRBJ1-2, with unresolved D. The germline V and J ends were trimmed by 4 bases and 6 bases, with 15 bases remaining between them. The CDR3 runs to 14 residues. CDR1 is MNHEY, CDR2 SVGAGI, per germline. CDR3 residues: CASSFGGGADGYTF. For the CDR3, the DNA is TGTGCCAGCAGTTTCGGTGGCGGAGCCGATGGCTACACCTTC.

This chain joins TRBV7-8 and TRBJ2-1, with D tentatively TRBD2 (6 bases). With 7 bases removed from V and 0 bases from J, the gap between germline ends came to 16 bases. In germline, CDR1 is SGHVS, CDR2 FQNEAQ. The CDR3 loop spans 16 amino acids. The CDR3 region is CASTVLSGSSYNEQFF. In DNA form, the CDR3 reads TGTGCCAGCACCGTCCTTAGCGGTAGCTCCTACAATGAGCAGTTCTTC.

The chain carries TRBV18 and TRBJ1-1; maybe TRBD1 (5 bases). Trimming left V 3 bases short and J 5 bases short, with 10 bases between. Germline CDR1 KGHSH, CDR2 LQKENI. CDR3 length: 13 amino acids. The CDR3 DNA is TGTGCCAGCTCACCTACCCAGGGTACTGAAGCTTTCTTT. It translates to CASSPTQGTEAFF.